This T cell receptor beta chain stems from a study of T cell repertoires in cytomegalovirus infection. Study summary: Researchers turned to recently identified HLA-C-restricted CMV epitopes as well as well-studied HLA-B-restricted ones. Study-wide findings and caveats: The ex vivo response showed dominance by HLA-C-restricted CMV-specific TCR beta clonotypes. Adding up the frequency of public TCR beta families identified people who carried CMV plus the relevant HLA.

V was shortened by 5 bases and J by 0 bases, with 11 bases between the two germline ends. In germline, CDR1 is SGHTA, CDR2 FQGNSA. There are 15 residues in the CDR3. TCRdb processed the reads anew with MiXCR; each CDR3 protein has one entry. The sample comprises 650,000 to 900,000 distinct CDR3 sequences, 32% of which are singletons, and around 12% rests with the top ten. This clonotype was seen at least ten times. Its target is unknown. The chain uses TRBV7-2 and TRBJ1-3; no clear D. Sample: cultured CD8+ T cells from PBMCs, taken from culture after CMV antigen stimulation. The source is a human donor in good health (CMV status not recorded). Some clones in this sample may be carry-over from other donors' samples. The CDR3 spells CASSTNVYSGNTIYF. The CDR3 DNA follows: TGTGCCAGCAGCACCAACGTCTACTCTGGAAACACCATATATTTT. The whole variable domain, remainder taken from reference TRBV7-2 and TRBJ1-3, is GAGVSQSPSNKVTEKGKDVELRCDPISGHTALYWYRQSLGQGLEFLIYFQGNSAPDKSGLPSDRFSAERTGGSVSTLTIQRTQQEDSAVYLCASSTNVYSGNTIYFGEGSWLTVV.